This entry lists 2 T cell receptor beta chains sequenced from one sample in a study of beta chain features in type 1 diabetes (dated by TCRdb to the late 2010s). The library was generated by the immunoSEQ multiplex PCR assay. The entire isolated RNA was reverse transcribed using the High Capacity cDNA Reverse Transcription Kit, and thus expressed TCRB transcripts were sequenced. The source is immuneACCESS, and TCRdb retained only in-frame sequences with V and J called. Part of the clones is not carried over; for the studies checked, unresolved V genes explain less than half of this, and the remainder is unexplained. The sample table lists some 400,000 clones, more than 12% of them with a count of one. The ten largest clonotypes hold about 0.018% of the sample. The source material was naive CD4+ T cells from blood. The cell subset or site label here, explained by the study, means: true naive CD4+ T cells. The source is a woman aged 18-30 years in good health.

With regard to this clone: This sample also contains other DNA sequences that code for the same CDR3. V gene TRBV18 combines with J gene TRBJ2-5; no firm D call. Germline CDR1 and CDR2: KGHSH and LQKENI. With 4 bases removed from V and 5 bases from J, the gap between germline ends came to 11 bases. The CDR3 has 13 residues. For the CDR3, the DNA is TGTGCCAGCTCACTGGCCGGAGCTGAGACCCAGTACTTC. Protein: CASSLAGAETQYF.

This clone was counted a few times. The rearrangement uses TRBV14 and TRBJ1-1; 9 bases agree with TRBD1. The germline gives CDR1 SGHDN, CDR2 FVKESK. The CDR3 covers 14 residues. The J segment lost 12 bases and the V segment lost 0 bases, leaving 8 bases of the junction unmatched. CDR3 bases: TGTGCCAGCAGCCAAGATTATGGGACAGGGACATCTTTCTTT. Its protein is CASSQDYGTGTSFF. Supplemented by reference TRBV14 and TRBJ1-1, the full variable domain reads EAGVTQFPSHSVIEKGQTVTLRCDPISGHDNLYWYRRVMGKEIKFLLHFVKESKQDESGMPNNRFLAERTGGTYSTLKVQPAELEDSGVYFCASSQDYGTGTSFFGQGTRLTVV.